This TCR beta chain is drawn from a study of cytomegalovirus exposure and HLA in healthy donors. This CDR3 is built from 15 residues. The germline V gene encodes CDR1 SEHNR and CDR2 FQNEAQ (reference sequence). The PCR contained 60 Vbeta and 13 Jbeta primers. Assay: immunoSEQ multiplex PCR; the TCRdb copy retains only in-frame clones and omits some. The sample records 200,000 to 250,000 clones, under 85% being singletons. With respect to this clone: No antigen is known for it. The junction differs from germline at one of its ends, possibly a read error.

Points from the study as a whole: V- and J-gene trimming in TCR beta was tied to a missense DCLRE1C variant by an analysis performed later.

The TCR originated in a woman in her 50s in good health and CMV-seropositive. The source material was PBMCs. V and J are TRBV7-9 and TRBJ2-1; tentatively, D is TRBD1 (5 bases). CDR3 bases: TGTTCCAGCAGCCCGCCTGGGGCAGCCAACAATGAGCAGTTCTTC. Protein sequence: CSSSPPGAANNEQFF.